This entry features one TCR beta chain sequence. Its specificity is unknown. Enrollment shut out patients with autoimmune disease history or systemic immunosuppression. The CDR3 sequence is 16 residues long. Germline CDR1 and CDR2: LNHDA and SQIVND (reference sequence). The V end lost 0 bases, the J end lost 4 bases, and 15 bases lay between the germline ends. These data come from a study of OX40 agonist ivuxolimab in advanced cancers. Looking at the study overall: Dose-escalation patients had hepatocellular carcinoma, melanoma, renal cell or head and neck cancer.

Study-level results: Antigen specificity was not determined for the expanded peripheral T cells.

The assay was immunoSEQ multiplex PCR, and TCRdb's table has in-frame clones only and misses some. The sample contains tens of thousands of clones, 70% to 90% of which appear only once. This TCR was recovered from an adult with an advanced solid tumor such as melanoma, head and neck, liver or kidney cancer. The sample was CD4+ or CD8+ T cells sorted from blood, taken in a trial of the OX40 agonist ivuxolimab. The chain uses TRBV19 and TRBJ1-1; a possible D gene is TRBD1 (5 bases). The CDR3 loop reads CASSIEPVVGLTEAFF. CDR3 nucleotides: TGTGCCAGTAGTATAGAGCCCGTGGTGGGGCTCACTGAAGCTTTCTTT.